Below, 11 T cell receptor beta chains from the same sample are listed, as sequenced in a study of CD8+ T cells in alopecia areata. The authors extracted RNA and reverse transcribed it into cDNA as the sequencing template. Method: immunoSEQ multiplex PCR; TCRdb's copy keeps in-frame clones and lacks some. This table has 170,000 or so clones, 50% to 60% appearing once. The sequencing used CD4+ T cells sorted from blood, collected at week 0. These receptor sequences come from a human donor with alopecia areata.

The CDR3 nucleotides are TGCAGCGTTGCTGCCTCGGGCTATAATTCACCCCTCCACTTT. This sequence encodes CSVAASGYNSPLHF. This sequence joins TRBV29-1 and TRBJ1-6, with no clear D. This CDR3 is 14 amino acids long. Deletions cut 4 bases from V and 3 bases from J, with 10 bases between. Germline CDR1 is SQVTM and CDR2 is ANQGSEA.

The chain couples TRBV10-3 to TRBJ2-7, with unresolved D. The CDR3 sequence is 13 residues long. V gave up 3 bases and J gave up 4 bases, with 10 bases separating them. The germline V gene has CDR1 ENHRY and CDR2 SYGVKD. DNA for the CDR3: TGTGCCATCAGTGAACTTAAAAGTTACGAGCAGTACTTC. Protein sequence: CAISELKSYEQYF.

This clone was counted a few times. The genes are TRBV29-1 and TRBJ2-5, with D possibly TRBD2 on 6 matching bases. The V and J ends lost 1 base and 2 bases respectively, with 14 bases between them. Germline V gene lookup returns CDR1 SQVTM and CDR2 ANQGSEA. CDR3 length: 15 amino acids. CDR3 DNA sequence: TGCAGCGTTGAAGTGGTGGGAGGTGGGCAAGAGACCCAGTACTTC. The encoded protein is CSVEVVGGGQETQYF.

This clone has more than one count but fewer than ten. This chain connects TRBV27 to TRBJ1-1; 12 nucleotides match TRBD1. J gave up 10 bases and V 5 bases, and 5 bases lay outside the gene matches. The V gene's germline CDR1 is MNHEY and CDR2 SMNVEV (reference sequence). The CDR3 length is 13 residues. Here the CDR3 DNA reads TGTGCCAGCAGTCCCGGGACAGGGGGCACAGCTTTCTTT. It specifies CASSPGTGGTAFF.

This clone was recorded a few times. The rearrangement uses TRBV5-1 and TRBJ2-3, with D tentatively TRBD1 or TRBD2 (5 bases each). V lost 0 bases, J lost 6 bases, and 23 bases lay in between. CDR1 is SGHRS, CDR2 YFSETQ, per germline. CDR3 length: 18 residues. CDR3 in DNA: TGCGCCAGCAGCTTGGTATCCCCAACCGGGGCGCAAGTGGATACGCAGTATTTT. Its protein product is CASSLVSPTGAQVDTQYF.

The chain couples TRBV6-5 to TRBJ1-1; perhaps TRBD1 as D (5 bases). V lost 2 bases and J lost 1, with 8 bases in between. Germline V gene lookup returns CDR1 MNHEY and CDR2 SVGAGI. CDR3 size: 14 residues. CDR3 sequence (DNA): TGTGCCAGCAGTTACGTGGGGGGGAACACTGAAGCTTTCTTT. Translated: CASSYVGGNTEAFF.

The V gene is TRBV5-6, the J gene TRBJ1-5; D is possibly TRBD1 (5 bases). The V gene lost 7 bases and the J gene lost 4 bases, with 18 bases spanning the gap. In germline, CDR1 is SGHDT, CDR2 YYEEEE. This CDR3 has 15 amino acids. Written as DNA, the CDR3 is TGTGCCAGCCGGAGCTACGGGGGTGGAAATCAGCCCCAGCATTTT. Protein: CASRSYGGGNQPQHF.

The chain is built from TRBV5-1 and TRBJ1-2; possible D gene TRBD1, 5 bases. Germline V gene sequence: CDR1 SGHRS, CDR2 YFSETQ. V gave up 4 bases and J gave up 2 bases, with 9 bases separating them. This CDR3 is 13 amino acids long. The CDR3 loop reads CASSPGHNYGYTF. The CDR3 DNA is TGCGCCAGCAGCCCAGGACACAACTATGGCTACACCTTC.

This chain uses TRBV5-1 with TRBJ2-3; possibly TRBD1 or TRBD2 for D (6 bases each). Trimming took 4 bases from V and 0 from J, leaving 15 bases between them. The CDR3 is 16 residues long. Germline CDR1 reads SGHRS; CDR2 reads YFSETQ. CDR3 in DNA: TGCGCCAGCAGCCTGGGACGGGGGCCGAGCACAGATACGCAGTATTTT. Its translation: CASSLGRGPSTDTQYF.

The chain is built from TRBV14 and TRBJ2-5; TRBD2 agrees at 8 bases. Germline values: CDR1 SGHDN, CDR2 FVKESK. The CDR3 runs to 17 residues. V trimming: 1 base; J trimming: 3 bases; junction bases outside the gene matches: 10. CDR3 coding DNA: TGTGCCAGCAGCCAAGTTACCGGACTAGCACAGGAAGAGACCCAGTACTTC. As protein: CASSQVTGLAQEETQYF.

This chain uses TRBV6-5 with TRBJ1-5, with 7 bases fitting TRBD1. J lost 1 base, V lost 0 bases, and 3 bases had no gene match. The CDR3 loop spans 16 amino acids. The germline gives CDR1 MNHEY, CDR2 SVGAGI. CDR3 sequence (DNA): TGTGCCAGCAGTTACTCGGCAGGGGGAAGCAATCAGCCCCAGCATTTT. Protein product: CASSYSAGGSNQPQHF.